Shown below are 15 T cell receptor beta chains from a single sample sequenced in a study of identical twins. One entry per CDR3 protein results from TCRdb running MiXCR on the 5' RACE reads. Of 1.5 million to 2 million distinct CDR3 sequences in the sample, about 32% are singletons; the top ten hold under 0.35%. The sample taken for sequencing was cord blood. These receptors all stem from a newborn girl in good health.

Only one count was recorded for this clonotype. The chain links TRBV18 to TRBJ2-1; a weak D match, TRBD1 (6 bases). The ends were cut back, 3 bases at V and 7 bases at J, with 13 bases in the middle. Looked up from germline, CDR1 is KGHSH and CDR2 is LQKENI. CDR3 length: 14 amino acids. The chain's CDR3 is CASSPPTRGNEQFF. The CDR3 bases are TGTGCCAGCTCACCGCCTACTAGGGGGAATGAGCAGTTCTTC.

The rearrangement uses TRBV18 and TRBJ1-1; 11 bases are shared with TRBD1. Germline trimming cut 4 bases from V and 6 bases from J; bases unmatched to any gene: 7. The CDR3 sequence is 15 residues long. The germline V gene encodes CDR1 KGHSH and CDR2 LQKENI. The CDR3 bases are TGTGCCAGCTCACTCCGGGACAGGGGGGTAGCTGAAGCTTTCTTT. It codes for CASSLRDRGVAEAFF.

The CDR3 DNA reads TGTGCCAGCAGGGTACTAGGCAATAATTCACCCCTCCACTTT. Translated: CASRVLGNNSPLHF. This chain links TRBV27 with TRBJ1-6; D remains unclear. The ends were cut back, 6 bases at V and 5 bases at J, with 11 bases in the middle. This CDR3 comprises 14 residues. Per the germline V gene, CDR1 is MNHEY and CDR2 is SMNVEV (reference sequence).

This clonotype was detected only a few times. The chain uses TRBV6-4 and TRBJ2-7, with TRBD2 matching over 14 bases. CDR1 is MRHNA, CDR2 SNTAGT, per germline. Trimming took 0 bases from V and 3 from J; bases not matched to a gene: 10. The CDR3 contains 19 residues. The CDR3 DNA sequence: TGTGCCAGCAGTGACTCGAATGATGGGACTAGCGGGAGTTGCTACGAGCAGTACTTC. The encoded protein is CASSDSNDGTSGSCYEQYF.

In its sample, this clonotype was seen many times. CDR3 residues: CATSDLQTGDTQYF. Here the CDR3 DNA reads TGTGCCACCAGTGATTTGCAGACAGGGGATACGCAGTATTTT. The chain couples TRBV24-1 to TRBJ2-3; 7 nucleotides agree with TRBD1. Trimming cost V 0 bases and J 6 bases; bases outside gene matches: 2. This CDR3 contains 14 residues. Germline CDR1 KGHDR, CDR2 SFDVKD.

This clonotype was seen repeatedly, ten times or more. The chain uses TRBV12-3 or TRBV12-4 and TRBJ2-7, with a possible D match to TRBD2 (5 bases). This CDR3 spans 14 amino acids. Trimming removed 3 bases from V and 5 bases from J, with 14 bases in between. The CDR3 loop is CASSFTRIPHEQYF. The CDR3 region has the DNA TGTGCCAGCAGTTTTACTAGAATCCCCCACGAGCAGTACTTC.

This clonotype was picked up a small number of times. The chain has TRBV12-3 or TRBV12-4 and TRBJ1-1; tentatively, D is TRBD1 (6 bases). The CDR3 runs 14 residues. Trimming shortened V by 3 bases and J by 7 bases, and 15 bases separated the two germline ends. The CDR3 DNA follows: TGTGCCAGCAGTTTTGTACCGAGGGGGGGTGAAGCTTTCTTT. Translated, it gives CASSFVPRGGEAFF.

This clonotype was seen more than once but under ten times. This chain uses TRBV5-1 with TRBJ2-3; a possible D gene is TRBD2 (6 bases). V was pared by 2 bases and J by 4 bases, with 11 bases between. The germline V gene encodes CDR1 SGHRS and CDR2 YFSETQ. There are 14 residues in the CDR3. As DNA, the CDR3 is TGCGCCAGCAGCTTCTCGACTAGTCCAGATACGCAGTATTTT. Its protein product is CASSFSTSPDTQYF. Complete variable domain (other parts from reference TRBV5-1 and TRBJ2-3): KAGVTQTPRYLIKTRGQQVTLSCSPISGHRSVSWYQQTPGQGLQFLFEYFSETQRNKGNFPGRFSGRQFSNSRSEMNVSTLELGDSALYLCASSFSTSPDTQYFGPGTRLTVL.

V gene TRBV9 combines with J gene TRBJ2-1, with a possible D match to TRBD2 (6 bases). Germline CDR1 and CDR2: SGDLS and YYNGEE. The ends were cut back, 0 bases at V and 7 bases at J, with 11 bases in the middle. The CDR3 spans 14 residues. CDR3 in amino acids: CASSVGTTGNEQFF. The CDR3 DNA reads TGTGCCAGCAGCGTAGGGACTACGGGGAATGAGCAGTTCTTC. The entire variable domain, with the rest obtained from reference TRBV9 and TRBJ2-1, is as follows: DSGVTQTPKHLITATGQRVTLRCSPRSGDLSVYWYQQSLDQGLQFLIQYYNGEERAKGNILERFSAQQFPDLHSELNLSSLELGDSALYFCASSVGTTGNEQFFGPGTRLTVL.

As for this clonotype: It may be a read error: a sequence one base away is much more abundant. The J gene is TRBJ2-1, the V gene TRBV13; D is uncertain. The J call is uncertain, as TRBJ2-7 better fits the DNA end. The CDR3 loop spans 14 amino acids. Per the germline V gene, CDR1 is PRHDT and CDR2 is FYEKMQ (reference sequence). This CDR3 reads CASSLGRVTNEQYF. CDR3 nucleotides: TGTGCCAGCAGCTTAGGACGGGTAACCAATGAGCAGTACTTC.

V is TRBV25-1 and J is TRBJ1-6; D remains unclear. The germline V gene encodes CDR1 MGHDK and CDR2 SYGVNS. This CDR3 comprises 15 residues. Trimming cost V 4 bases and J 8 bases, with 15 bases left between them. In nucleotides, the CDR3 is TGTGCCAGCAGTGGGAGAAGAGGGAGGGATTCACCCCTCCACTTT. It codes for CASSGRRGRDSPLHF.

The V and J genes are TRBV3-1 and TRBJ2-4, with 8 nucleotides matching TRBD2. Judging by the DNA end, TRBJ2-7 fits better; the J call may be wrong. The CDR3 has 17 residues. Germline V gene data show CDR1 as LGHDT and CDR2 as YNNKEL (reference sequence). This CDR3 is CASSQALAGVTLGEQYF. CDR3 nucleotides: TGTGCCAGCAGCCAAGCCCTAGCGGGCGTTACCCTGGGCGAGCAGTACTTC.

The genes are TRBV29-1 and TRBJ1-5; D possibly corresponds to TRBD1 (6 bases). Germline CDR1 reads SQVTM; CDR2 reads ANQGSEA. This CDR3 region has 13 residues. V was shortened by 5 bases and J by 4 bases, with 12 bases between the two germline ends. CDR3 sequence: CSVQTGANQPQHF. The CDR3 DNA follows: TGCAGCGTTCAGACGGGGGCTAATCAGCCCCAGCATTTT.

The rearrangement joins TRBV27 to TRBJ1-2; TRBD1 is a possible D gene (5 bases). This CDR3 is 12 amino acids long. Germline V gene sequence: CDR1 MNHEY, CDR2 SMNVEV (reference sequence). V was cut by 4 bases and J by 8 bases, with 11 bases left in between. The CDR3 nucleotides read TGTGCCAGCAGTTCCCACCGGGGGGGCTACACCTTC. It specifies CASSSHRGGYTF.

This clonotype has a handful of counts. The chain joins TRBV3-1 to TRBJ2-1; TRBD2 matches at 12 bases. This CDR3 has 15 amino acids. V lost 2 bases and J lost 9; bases outside the gene matches: 5. Germline V lookup: CDR1 LGHDT, CDR2 YNNKEL (reference sequence). This chain's CDR3 is CASSQTLAGGGEQFF. CDR3 nucleotide sequence: TGTGCCAGCAGCCAAACACTAGCGGGAGGAGGTGAGCAGTTCTTC.